These 24 T cell receptor beta chains originate from one sample sequenced in a study of OX40 agonist ivuxolimab in advanced cancers. Sequenced by immunoSEQ multiplex PCR; TCRdb stores in-frame clones only, minus some. The repertoire holds about 20,000 clones, with around four fifths as singletons. Sequenced material: CD4+ or CD8+ T cells sorted from blood, taken in a trial of the OX40 agonist ivuxolimab. The receptors stem from an adult with an advanced solid tumor such as melanoma, head and neck, liver or kidney cancer.

This chain connects TRBV2 to TRBJ1-3, with D perhaps TRBD1 (5 bases). CDR3 length: 15 amino acids. Germline CDR1 and CDR2: SNHLY and FYNNEI. V lost 6 bases and J lost 8, with 20 bases in between. CDR3 in DNA: TGTGCCAGCAGCCGAGACGGGGGGTCCGGGGACACCATATATTTT. Its protein is CASSRDGGSGDTIYF.

This clone was detected a few times. The chain carries TRBV27 and TRBJ2-7; D might be TRBD2 (6 bases). This CDR3 comprises 14 residues. V lost 4 bases to trimming and J lost 4 bases, with 14 bases between them. CDR1 and CDR2 from the germline V gene are MNHEY and SMNVEV (reference sequence). CDR3 amino acids: CASSSSASVYEQYF. CDR3 nucleotide sequence: TGTGCCAGCAGTTCCTCGGCTAGCGTTTACGAGCAGTACTTC.

The rearrangement uses TRBV5-6 and TRBJ2-7; TRBD1 matches at 11 bases. Germline V CDR1 and CDR2: SGHDT, YYEEEE. V trimming: 2 bases; J trimming: 2 bases; junction bases outside the gene matches: 3. The CDR3 is made up of 15 amino acids. CDR3 in DNA: TGTGCCAGCAGCTTCCTGGGACAGGGGGCCTACGAGCAGTACTTC. Its translation: CASSFLGQGAYEQYF.

This chain joins TRBV11-2 and TRBJ1-4; D remains ambiguous. Germline V gene data show CDR1 as SGHAT and CDR2 as FQNNGV. This CDR3 spans 13 amino acids. Trimming left V 5 bases short and J 5 bases short, with 9 bases between. CDR3 amino acids: CASSPVGNEKLFF. The CDR3 region has the DNA TGTGCCAGCAGCCCAGTGGGAAATGAAAAACTGTTTTTT.

This chain joins TRBV5-6 and TRBJ1-4; possible D gene TRBD1, 5 bases. V was cut by 0 bases and J by 14 bases, with 14 bases left in between. Per germline, CDR1 SGHDT and CDR2 YYEEEE. This CDR3 spans 13 amino acids. The CDR3 reads CASSLAGGKRLFF. The CDR3 region has the DNA TGTGCCAGCAGCTTGGCGGGGGGGAAACGGCTGTTTTTT.

This clone has a single count. The chain employs TRBV7-6 and TRBJ2-3; the D call may be TRBD1 or TRBD2 (7 bases each). Germline-derived CDR1 and CDR2 are SGHVS and FNYEAQ. The CDR3 is 11 residues long. With 8 bases removed from V and 6 bases from J, the gap between germline ends came to 9 bases. The CDR3 is CASQGGDTQYF. The CDR3 DNA reads as TGTGCCAGCCAGGGGGGGGATACGCAGTATTTT.

The rearrangement links TRBV9 to TRBJ2-5, with D possibly being TRBD1 (6 bases). The CDR3 length is 14 residues. Deletions cut 4 bases from V and 5 bases from J, with 15 bases between. Germline-derived CDR1 and CDR2 are SGDLS and YYNGEE. Here the CDR3 reads CASSPGGGGETQYF. CDR3 DNA sequence: TGTGCCAGCAGCCCCGGTGGGGGCGGGGAGACCCAGTACTTC.

This CDR3 is CASSIRDSLNTEAFF. The CDR3 DNA is TGTGCCAGTAGTATCCGGGACAGCCTGAACACTGAAGCTTTCTTT. This rearrangement joins TRBV19 to TRBJ1-1; 7 nucleotides align to TRBD1. CDR1 and CDR2 (germline): LNHDA, SQIVND (reference sequence). This CDR3 has 15 residues. V lost 3 bases, J lost 0 bases, and 4 bases stayed unmatched.

This sequence joins TRBV29-1 and TRBJ1-1; TRBD1 matches at 8 bases. This CDR3 has 13 amino acids. Germline CDR1 is SQVTM and CDR2 is ANQGSEA. Trimming at V came to 4 bases and at J to 6 bases, leaving 7 bases not matched to a gene. The DNA of the CDR3 is TGCAGCGTTGGCTCCGGACAGGGAGCTGAAGCTTTCTTT. Encoded protein: CSVGSGQGAEAFF.

The chain uses TRBV9 and TRBJ2-7, with 9 nucleotides matching TRBD1. Germline CDR1 is SGDLS and CDR2 is YYNGEE. V shed 4 bases and J 9 bases; nucleotides not matched to a gene: 8. The CDR3 contains 13 residues. CDR3 coding DNA: TGTGCCAGCAGCTCCAGACAGGGGGACGGGCAGTACTTC. Its protein is CASSSRQGDGQYF.

The gene calls are TRBV30 and TRBJ2-5; tentative D call: TRBD1 (7 bases). Germline lookup yields CDR1 GTSNPN and CDR2 SVGIG (reference sequence). V lost 0 bases and J lost 5, with 16 bases in between. CDR3 size: 15 residues. CDR3 loop: CAWSVKGAGGETQYF. The CDR3 bases are TGTGCCTGGAGTGTAAAGGGGGCTGGGGGGGAGACCCAGTACTTC.

Within the sample, this clone is medium-sized (0.01 to 0.1%). The J gene is TRBJ2-7, the V gene TRBV10-3, with D uncertain. Germline V CDR1 and CDR2: ENHRY, SYGVKD. The V gene lost 10 bases and the J gene lost 4 bases, with 11 bases spanning the gap. The CDR3 loop spans 11 amino acids. The CDR3 coding sequence is TGTGCCAGCAAACAAGGATACGAGCAGTACTTC. Its protein is CASKQGYEQYF.

V usage is TRBV27 and J usage is TRBJ1-1; D uncertain. The ends were cut back, 3 bases at V and 4 bases at J, with 3 bases in the middle. The CDR3 contains 11 residues. Germline V gene sequence: CDR1 MNHEY, CDR2 SMNVEV (reference sequence). CDR3 in amino acids: CASSFGTEAFF. CDR3 nucleotide sequence: TGTGCCAGCAGTTTTGGCACTGAAGCTTTCTTT.

Comments on this clone: A much larger clone lies one base from this, so it may be a read error. The V and J genes are TRBV5-1 and TRBJ2-7; D unclear. CDR3 length: 11 amino acids. CDR1 and CDR2 (germline): SGHRS, YFSETQ. Trimming left V 4 bases short and J 3 bases short, with 5 bases between. CDR3: CASSPGYEQYF. CDR3 DNA: TGCGCCAGCAGCCCAGGCTACGAGCAGTACTTC.

This chain joins TRBV4-1 and TRBJ2-7; 9 bases map to TRBD1. V lost 5 bases, J lost 1 base, and 6 bases stayed unmatched. The CDR3 is 15 amino acids. Germline V gene lookup returns CDR1 MGHRA and CDR2 YSYEKL. The CDR3 reads CASSNRQGDSYEQYF. DNA of the CDR3: TGCGCCAGCAGCAATCGACAGGGGGATTCCTACGAGCAGTACTTC.

The V gene is TRBV15, the J gene TRBJ1-4; D is unresolved. CDR1 and CDR2 (germline): LNHNV, YYDKDF (reference sequence). Trimming took 3 bases from V and 7 from J, leaving 15 bases between them. The CDR3 is made up of 15 amino acids. The CDR3 nucleotides are TGTGCCACCAGCAGGTCTGTATTGGGATTTGAAAAACTGTTTTTT. It yields the protein CATSRSVLGFEKLFF.

The V call is TRBV7-2, the J call TRBJ2-1; weak D call: TRBD1 (5 bases). The CDR3 runs to 15 residues. Germline-derived CDR1 and CDR2 are SGHTA and FQGNSA. Trimming removed 5 bases at V and 0 bases at J, with 11 bases between. The CDR3 nucleotides are TGTGCCAGCAGCCAGGACACGAGCTCCTACAATGAGCAGTTCTTC. It specifies CASSQDTSSYNEQFF.

There are a few counts of this clone. This chain joins TRBV4-3 and TRBJ2-7; 7 nucleotides align to TRBD1. The CDR3 is made up of 19 amino acids. V lost 0 bases to trimming and J lost 2 bases; unmatched junction nucleotides: 16. Germline V CDR1 and CDR2: LGHNA, YSLEER. CDR3 DNA: TGCGCCAGCAGCCAAGATCAGGTTTTTGGGACAGCGTCTCCCTACGAGCAGTACTTC. Translated, it gives CASSQDQVFGTASPYEQYF.

The chain employs TRBV4-3 and TRBJ2-3, with D perhaps matching TRBD2 (6 bases). The CDR3 has 17 amino acids. CDR1 LGHNA and CDR2 YSLEER come from the germline V gene. The V end lost 0 bases, the J end lost 0 bases, and 13 bases lay between the germline ends. Here the CDR3 reads CASSQDLGLISTDTQYF. For the CDR3, the DNA is TGCGCCAGCAGCCAAGATTTGGGACTGATAAGCACAGATACGCAGTATTTT.

The V gene is TRBV27, the J gene TRBJ2-1; D not resolved. V shed 7 bases and J shed 0 bases, with 7 bases lying between them. In germline, CDR1 is MNHEY, CDR2 SMNVEV (reference sequence). This CDR3 region has 13 residues. The CDR3 is CASTTSSYNEQFF. The CDR3 nucleotides read TGTGCCAGCACCACAAGCTCCTACAATGAGCAGTTCTTC.

This chain uses TRBV6-1 with TRBJ2-2, with D possibly matching TRBD1 (5 bases). Trimming took 6 bases from V and 4 from J, leaving 12 bases between them. The CDR3 loop spans 14 amino acids. CDR1 and CDR2 (germline): MNHNS, SASEGT. CDR3 coding DNA: TGTGCCAGCAGGGAAAGGGGAAGCACCGGGGAGCTGTTTTTT. It yields the protein CASRERGSTGELFF.

This sequence joins TRBV7-6 and TRBJ1-2; a weak D match, TRBD1 (6 bases). Germline CDR1 SGHVS, CDR2 FNYEAQ. This CDR3 comprises 13 residues. V was pared by 5 bases and J by 7 bases, with 14 bases between. DNA of the CDR3: TGTGCCAGCAGCCCCCTCGGGACACCTGGCTACACCTTC. This gives the protein CASSPLGTPGYTF.

V usage is TRBV18 and J usage is TRBJ2-7; no definite D call. Germline CDR1 and CDR2: KGHSH and LQKENI. Deletions cut 3 bases from V and 3 bases from J, with 15 bases between. The CDR3 runs 15 residues. The CDR3 DNA is TGTGCCAGCTCACCTTACAAGGTAGAGGACTACGAGCAGTACTTC. Translating gives CASSPYKVEDYEQYF.

The V and J genes are TRBV7-8 and TRBJ2-1, with 10 nucleotides matching TRBD2. This CDR3 contains 17 residues. The junction had 5 bases not matched to a gene; V was cut back by 1 base and J by 2 bases. CDR1 is SGHVS and CDR2 is FQNEAQ in the germline V gene. Here the CDR3 reads CASSLEIAGGPYNEQFF. The CDR3 nucleotides are TGTGCCAGCAGCTTAGAGATAGCGGGGGGACCCTACAATGAGCAGTTCTTC. Based on the CDR3 plus reference TRBV7-8 and TRBJ2-1, the full variable domain is GAGVSQSPRYKVAKRGQDVALRCDPISGHVSLFWYQQALGQGPEFLTYFQNEAQLDKSGLPSDRFFAERPEGSVSTLKIQRTQQEDSAVYLCASSLEIAGGPYNEQFFGPGTRLTVL.